Listed here is a single TCR beta chain. The data belong to a study of blood T cell repertoires in COVID-19. Study overall: The United States, Italy and Spain were the sources of the acute and convalescent COVID-19 samples. Sources were T cells, B-cell-depleted T cells, or PBMCs; the material itself was cDNA or gDNA.

Per the study methods: Counts of nucleated cells, estimated from reference gene primer amplification, were obtained. TCRdb keeps only in-frame clones here, not all; method: immunoSEQ multiplex PCR. D and trimming were read from the DNA, whereas the V and J calls and clone size are those reported in that table. The repertoire consists of 55,000 to 75,000 clones, with around 86% occurring once and the leading ten covering 6.5% to 9.5%. Losses at the gene ends were 4 bases for V and 6 bases for J; bases not matched to a gene: 4. CDR3 size: 15 residues. Germline V gives CDR1 KGHDR, CDR2 SFDVKD. The genes are TRBV24-1 and TRBJ2-1, with 11 bases aligning to TRBD1. Sequenced: peripheral blood. The sequence was obtained from a man aged 45-65 years with active COVID-19. The CDR3 sequence: CATSDGGTGGNEQFF. The CDR3, as DNA: TGTGCCACCAGTGACGGCGGGACAGGGGGCAATGAGCAGTTCTTC.